This TCR beta chain emerged from a study of blood T cell repertoires in COVID-19 (dated by TCRdb to between 2020 and 2021). Study-wide context: Samples from collaborators originated in the United States, Italy and Spain and spanned both the acute and convalescent phases of COVID-19. Subjects who had been exposed to COVID-19, were actively infected with it, or had recovered from it provided the deeply sampled blood TCRbeta repertoires that made up the dataset. The repertoires were released in a freely available public database meant as a resource for research on the immune response to SARS-CoV-2. The sample metadata nearly always contained a de-identified subject ID, COVID-19 status, age in years and sex. Samples were obtained from the ongoing ImmuneRACE study (first 160 participants) and from some 1,200 subjects provided by 6 global collaborators. The prospective study material was composed of cDNA or gDNA derived from T cells, B-cell-depleted T cells, or PBMCs. HLA class I and class II types, where available, came from metadata supplied by the sample provider rather than from assay-based typing.

TCRbeta CDR3 regions were amplified from genomic DNA by means of the immunoSEQ Assay, a bias-controlled multiplex PCR. In the original analysis: The number of nucleated cells in each sample was estimated from the amplification of reference gene primers within the assay. To quantify the absolute abundance of each unique TCRbeta CDR3 rearrangement, sequence reads were collapsed and filtered. For each sample, productive Simpson clonality was calculated as the square root of Simpson's diversity index over productive rearrangements. As stored in TCRdb, this immuneACCESS dataset retains in-frame rearrangements with V and J assigned. A fraction of the clones does not appear; measured against another copy, unresolved V genes explain less than half of the discrepancy, and the remainder lacks a known reason. From that table come the V and J calls and clone size; the DNA was used to work out D and trimming. The sample table records 97,000 or so clones; about 80% of these occur just once. The top ten constitute about 17% of the sample.

Summary of the overall study and its limitations: The quantity of clinical and demographic metadata differed by source and by participant and was supplied without curation.

Each collaborating institution followed its own protocols to collect whole blood in K2EDTA tubes. For TCRbeta analysis, collaborator samples were shipped as frozen whole blood, as isolated PBMCs, or as DNA extracted from either sample type. Between the V and J ends, shortened by 4 bases and 4 bases respectively, the junction contains 14 bases. From the cysteine up to the phenylalanine, the CDR3 has a length of 15 residues. The DNA shown is the 45-base CDR3, in frame from base 1. Looking up the germline V gene (reference sequence) yields CDR1 SEHNR and CDR2 FQNEAQ. With respect to this clone: It has no known antigen specificity. Base-call qualities are not available, and no considerably larger clone is one nucleotide away.

Sequencing was performed on peripheral blood. The rearrangement combines TRBV7-9 with TRBJ2-1; tentative D gene TRBD2, with 5 bases matching. The sequence came from a man older than 75 with acute or convalescent COVID-19. In nucleotide form, the sequence is TGTGCCAGCAGCTCAACTAAGCGGATTTACAATGAGCAGTTCTTC. The resulting protein is CASSSTKRIYNEQFF.